The following is a T cell receptor (beta chain) sequence with its context. This sample was included in a study of T cells expressing NK-cell markers. The overall study: All TCR beta repertoires analysed originated from sorted CD3+CD56+NKG2C+, CD3+CD56+NKG2C- and CD3+CD56-NKG2C+ T cells. Most of the eight sequenced donors were HCMV-seropositive; one was seronegative.

The CDR3 is 15 amino acids. In germline, CDR1 is DFQATT, CDR2 SNEGSKA (reference sequence). TCRdb re-called the 5' RACE reads and gives one entry per CDR3 protein, without DNA. This repertoire includes about 450,000 distinct CDR3 sequences. V gene TRBV20-1 combines with J gene TRBJ2-2; TCRdb gives TRBD2 as the D gene, but with no DNA this cannot be confirmed. The sequencing input was blood T cells: a sorted CD56 or NKG2C T cell subset, CD4+ or CD8+ T cells, or bulk PBMC T cells (not recorded which). The sequence was obtained from a woman between 18 and 69 years old in good health. This CDR3 is CSARAAAGNTGELFF.